These T cell receptor beta chains were read from a single sample in a study of T cell changes during pregnancy in multiple sclerosis. Measured with immunoSEQ multiplex PCR; TCRdb has only the in-frame clones, and not every one. This table has roughly 66,000 clones, 92% appearing once. This material consisted of peripheral blood, taken in the first trimester of pregnancy. The receptors were sampled from a female donor with multiple sclerosis, enrolled in a pregnancy study. Each CDR3 is given with its conserved first and last residue. The D gene is left open where the match is weak.

TRBJ1-3 TRBV9 TRBD1 CASSVTGGLGNTIYF TGTGCCAGCAGCGTAACAGGGGGATTAGGAAACACCATATATTTT
TRBJ2-7 TRBV6-1 NA CASRPGRDYEQYF TGTGCCAGCAGGCCAGGACGGGACTACGAGCAGTACTTC
TRBJ2-7 TRBV28 TRBD2 CASSLGGLAGRYEQYF TGTGCCAGCAGTTTGGGGGGACTAGCAGGACGCTACGAGCAGTACTTC
TRBJ2-6 TRBV6-1 TRBD1 CASSVQGGLSSGANVLTF TGTGCCAGCAGTGTACAGGGGGGACTGTCCTCTGGGGCCAACGTCCTGACTTTC
TRBJ2-7 TRBV13 NA CASSSSSQDEQYF TGTGCCAGCAGCTCCTCCAGCCAGGACGAGCAGTACTTC
TRBJ2-3 TRBV4-3 TRBD2 CASSSSSGPISDTQYF TGCGCCAGCAGCTCGTCTAGCGGGCCCATTTCAGATACGCAGTATTTT
TRBJ2-3 TRBV25-1 TRBD1 CASSETDRAKDTQYF TGTGCCAGCAGTGAAACAGACAGGGCCAAAGATACGCAGTATTTT
TRBJ2-1 TRBV5-3 NA CARSLGDYNEQFF TGTGCCAGAAGCTTGGGCGATTACAATGAGCAGTTCTTC
TRBJ2-1 TRBV5-1 TRBD2 CASSLGLAGINEQFF TGCGCCAGCAGCTTGGGCCTAGCGGGTATAAATGAGCAGTTCTTC
TRBJ2-3 TRBV9 NA CASTRRSGQSTDTQYF TGTGCCAGCACCCGTCGATCTGGACAAAGCACAGATACGCAGTATTTT
TRBJ2-3 TRBV19 NA CASSISPADPLITDTQYF TGTGCCAGTAGTATATCTCCAGCGGATCCCCTAATCACAGATACGCAGTATTTT